These 7 T cell receptor beta chains originate from one sample sequenced in a study of a mutant IDH1 vaccine in newly diagnosed glioma. Using immunoSEQ multiplex PCR, the repertoire was profiled, and TCRdb retains in-frame clones only, with some absent. The sample shows roughly 60,000 clones, roughly 74% of them seen only once. The time point denotes: week 35, safety follow-up. In the vaccine, a single dose held 300 ug of the mutant IDH1 20-mer peptide, along with topical imiquimod. Their recognized antigens are unknown. The sample here was PBMCs, taken from a glioma patient whose treatment included an IDH1 peptide vaccine. These receptors originate from a man between 50 and 59 years old with glioma.

The chain recombines TRBV18 with TRBJ1-2; TRBD1 agrees at 7 bases. V trimming: 5 bases; J trimming: 8 bases; junction bases outside the gene matches: 8. The CDR3 loop spans 13 amino acids. Germline V gene data show CDR1 as KGHSH and CDR2 as LQKENI. CDR3 region: CASSAGQDIGYTF. CDR3 bases: TGTGCCAGCTCAGCTGGACAGGATATAGGCTACACCTTC. The whole variable domain, filled in from reference TRBV18 and TRBJ1-2, reads NAGVMQNPRHLVRRRGQEARLRCSPMKGHSHVYWYRQLPEEGLKFMVYLQKENIIDESGMPKERFSAEFPKEGPSILRIQQVVRGDSAAYFCASSAGQDIGYTFGSGTRLTVV.

A note on this clone: One junction end disagrees with the germline gene, perhaps due to a read error. The chain recombines TRBV7-7 with TRBJ1-3; 9 nucleotides agree with TRBD1. This CDR3 is built from 15 residues. The germline V gene encodes CDR1 SSHAT and CDR2 FNYEAQ (reference sequence). CDR3 region: CASSAGTGRGNTIYF. CDR3 bases: TGTGCTAGCAGCGCAGGGACAGGGAGAGGAAACACCATATATTTT.

This chain uses TRBV6-5 with TRBJ2-7; weak D call: TRBD1 (6 bases). Trimming removed 2 bases from V and 2 bases from J, with 13 bases in between. The length of the CDR3 is 15 residues. Per germline, CDR1 MNHEY and CDR2 SVGAGI. The CDR3 nucleotides read TGTGCCAGCAGTTACAGGACAGACCTCCCCTACGAGCAGTACTTC. This gives the protein CASSYRTDLPYEQYF.

The chain employs TRBV19 and TRBJ2-7, with no clear D. The ends were cut back, 3 bases at V and 1 base at J, with 10 bases in the middle. The CDR3 contains 14 residues. Germline V gene data show CDR1 as LNHDA and CDR2 as SQIVND (reference sequence). The CDR3 nucleotides read TGTGCCAGTAGTATCCAAGGACCTTCCTACGAGCAGTACTTC. Residues: CASSIQGPSYEQYF.

This chain uses TRBV19 with TRBJ2-3; D uncertain. Deletions cut 7 bases from V and 0 bases from J, with 14 bases between. This CDR3 comprises 15 residues. Germline V lookup: CDR1 LNHDA, CDR2 SQIVND (reference sequence). The CDR3 region is CASTPSSSSTDTQYF. The CDR3 DNA sequence: TGTGCCAGTACCCCCTCCTCCTCTAGCACAGATACGCAGTATTTT. The complete variable domain, with remaining parts taken from reference TRBV19 and TRBJ2-3, reads DGGITQSPKYLFRKEGQNVTLSCEQNLNHDAMYWYRQDPGQGLRLIYYSQIVNDFQKGDIAEGYSVSREKKESFPLTVTSAQKNPTAFYLCASTPSSSSTDTQYFGPGTRLTVL.

The V and J genes are TRBV5-4 and TRBJ1-4; possible D gene TRBD1, 6 bases. The germline gives CDR1 SGHNT, CDR2 YYREEE (reference sequence). The CDR3 extends over 15 amino acids. V gave up 0 bases and J gave up 5 bases, with 11 bases separating them. The CDR3 is CASSLGTAQNEKLFF. Written as DNA, the CDR3 is TGTGCCAGCAGCTTGGGGACAGCCCAAAATGAAAAACTGTTTTTT.

The chain couples TRBV5-1 to TRBJ1-5, with D possibly being TRBD1 (6 bases). V lost 4 bases to trimming and J lost 5 bases, with 13 bases between them. The V gene's germline CDR1 is SGHRS and CDR2 YFSETQ. The CDR3 has 14 amino acids. CDR3 DNA: TGCGCCAGCAGCCCTGAGGGGGATTATCAGCCCCAGCATTTT. It codes for CASSPEGDYQPQHF. Full variable domain (remainder filled in from reference TRBV5-1 and TRBJ1-5): KAGVTQTPRYLIKTRGQQVTLSCSPISGHRSVSWYQQTPGQGLQFLFEYFSETQRNKGNFPGRFSGRQFSNSRSEMNVSTLELGDSALYLCASSPEGDYQPQHFGDGTRLSIL.